Presented here are 10 T cell receptor beta chains from one specimen sequenced in a study of CD8 T cells in ankylosing spondylitis. General observations from the study: A TCR beta motif of eight highly homologous variants appeared characteristic of ankylosing spondylitis blood.

Via MiXCR, TCRdb re-called the 5' RACE reads, giving one row per CDR3 protein. The sample lists 450,000 to 550,000 distinct CDR3 sequences, roughly 5.3% occurring once. These receptors have no known antigen. Material: blood, either unsorted or a sorted T cell fraction (not recorded which). These receptors were taken from a male donor with ankylosing spondylitis.

This clonotype was detected many times. CDR3 sequence reads: CSAREILTDTQYF. CDR3 coding DNA: TGCAGTGCTAGAGAGATCCTCACAGATACGCAGTATTTT. The chain links TRBV20-1 to TRBJ2-3, with D unresolved. Germline V gene lookup returns CDR1 DFQATT and CDR2 SNEGSKA (reference sequence). Trimming removed 0 bases from V and 2 bases from J, with 6 bases in between. The CDR3 runs 13 residues.

The sample holds many counts of this clonotype. This chain connects TRBV20-1 to TRBJ1-5; maybe TRBD1 (5 bases). V was pared by 4 bases and J by 11 bases, with 18 bases between. The CDR3 is made up of 13 amino acids. Per the germline V gene, CDR1 is DFQATT and CDR2 is SNEGSKA (reference sequence). CDR3: CSATGLTSWSQHF. For the CDR3, the DNA is TGCAGTGCTACGGGACTGACTAGCTGGTCCCAGCATTTT.

This clonotype was picked up many times. V usage is TRBV7-8 and J usage is TRBJ1-2, with 9 nucleotides matching TRBD1. The CDR3 extends over 15 amino acids. The ends lost 6 bases at V and 2 bases at J; junction bases unmatched: 7. The germline V gene has CDR1 SGHVS and CDR2 FQNEAQ. The CDR3 DNA reads TGTGCCAGCAGGGATCCGGGACAGGGAAACTATGGCTACACCTTC. Amino acids: CASRDPGQGNYGYTF.

This clonotype was counted at least ten times. Written as DNA, the CDR3 is TGCAGCGTTGCAGGGGGCGACACCGGGGAGCTGTTTTTT. Protein product: CSVAGGDTGELFF. The chain couples TRBV29-1 to TRBJ2-2; 8 bases line up with TRBD1. CDR3 length: 13 residues. V shed 4 bases and J 3 bases; nucleotides not matched to a gene: 1. CDR1 SQVTM and CDR2 ANQGSEA come from the germline V gene.

This clonotype has at least ten counts. J is TRBJ2-6 and V is TRBV7-2, with D unclear. This CDR3 is built from 15 residues. The germline V gene encodes CDR1 SGHTA and CDR2 FQGNSA. Trimming left V 3 bases short and J 0 bases short, with 6 bases between. CDR3 protein: CASSFVASGANVLTF. The CDR3 DNA follows: TGTGCCAGCAGCTTCGTGGCCTCTGGGGCCAACGTCCTGACTTTC. Full variable domain (missing parts from reference TRBV7-2 and TRBJ2-6): GAGVSQSPSNKVTEKGKDVELRCDPISGHTALYWYRQSLGQGLEFLIYFQGNSAPDKSGLPSDRFSAERTGGSVSTLTIQRTQQEDSAVYLCASSFVASGANVLTFGAGSRLTVL.

This clonotype has a count of ten or more. The CDR3 spells CASSYSSGREEKLFF. Written as DNA, the CDR3 is TGTGCCAGCAGTTACTCGTCAGGCCGGGAAGAAAAACTGTTTTTT. This sequence joins TRBV6-5 and TRBJ1-4; D is unclear. The CDR3 is 15 residues long. Trimming cost V 0 bases and J 8 bases, with 13 bases left between them. Germline-derived CDR1 and CDR2 are MNHEY and SVGAGI.

This clonotype was picked up many times. The genes are TRBV5-5 and TRBJ2-5, with 8 positions matching TRBD1. The CDR3 has 18 amino acids. Germline values: CDR1 SGHKS, CDR2 YYEKEE (reference sequence). V was pared by 0 bases and J by 2 bases, with 12 bases of the junction left unmatched. This CDR3 is CASSLGPSGGGRQETQYF. The CDR3 region has the DNA TGTGCCAGCAGCTTGGGGCCCTCAGGGGGCGGAAGGCAAGAGACCCAGTACTTC.

This clonotype came up many times. The J gene is TRBJ2-1, the V gene TRBV12-5, with D uncertain. Germline loops: CDR1 LGHNT, CDR2 FRNRAP. The germline V and J ends were trimmed by 0 bases and 1 base, with 13 bases remaining between them. The CDR3 is 17 amino acids. The CDR3 DNA sequence: TGTGCTAGTGGTTTGGTGAGAACTTGGGATTCCTACAATGAGCAGTTCTTC. Translation gives CASGLVRTWDSYNEQFF.

Turning to this clonotype: Possible read error: a much larger clone is one base away. This sequence joins TRBV20-1 and TRBJ2-7; D gene ambiguous. Germline CDR1 DFQATT, CDR2 SNEGSKA (reference sequence). V lost 7 bases and J 2 bases, leaving 12 bases between the germline ends. This CDR3 region has 12 residues. The CDR3 nucleotides read TGCAGTGGCGGAATTTTCCCCTACGAGCAGTACTTC. Residues: CSGGIFPYEQYF.

This clonotype has at least ten counts. This chain joins TRBV29-1 and TRBJ2-1; 12 bases match TRBD2. Germline V gene sequence: CDR1 SQVTM, CDR2 ANQGSEA. V gave up 5 bases and J gave up 8 bases; unmatched junction bases: 4. This CDR3 spans 13 amino acids. CDR3 nucleotides: TGCAGCGTTCTAGCGGGGGGGGGCGATGAGCAGTTCTTC. Protein: CSVLAGGGDEQFF.